A selection of T cell receptor beta chains follows, all from one sample in a study of Ad26.COV2.S vaccination and SARS-CoV-2 variants. Data came from immunoSEQ multiplex PCR; TCRdb stores just in-frame clones and leaves some out. The data show around 450,000 clones, roughly 88% seen once. The sample was peripheral blood, taken in a trial of Ad26.COV2.S vaccine versus placebo. These receptors were taken from a person aged 18 to 59 who received the Ad26.COV2.S COVID-19 vaccine or a placebo. Both conserved end residues are part of each CDR3. Each record gives: D gene, clone size, V gene, J gene, CDR3 protein, CDR3 DNA. The D gene is left open where the match is weak. Expanded clones are given a class, and other clones once, few, many or no size at all.

d_call: -
clone_size: once
v_call: TRBV3-1/TRBV3-2
j_call: TRBJ2-3
cdr3_aa: CARALPDTQYF
cdr3_nt: TGTGCCAGGGCCCTACCAGATACGCAGTATTTT

d_call: -
clone_size: -
v_call: TRBV5-1
j_call: TRBJ2-5
cdr3_aa: CASSWGLRGETQYF
cdr3_nt: TGCGCCAGCAGCTGGGGCCTTCGGGGGGAGACCCAGTACTTC

d_call: TRBD2
clone_size: -
v_call: TRBV6-2/TRBV6-3
j_call: TRBJ2-7
cdr3_aa: CASSYSVAGGDEQYF
cdr3_nt: TGTGCCAGCAGTTACTCGGTAGCGGGAGGAGATGAGCAGTACTTC

d_call: -
clone_size: -
v_call: TRBV24-1
j_call: TRBJ1-1
cdr3_aa: CATSDPQTVTSRNTEAFF
cdr3_nt: TGTGCCACCAGTGACCCTCAGACAGTCACAAGCAGGAACACTGAAGCTTTCTTT

d_call: TRBD2
clone_size: -
v_call: TRBV7-2
j_call: TRBJ2-1
cdr3_aa: CASREGLARNEQFF
cdr3_nt: TGTGCCAGCCGGGAGGGCCTCGCGAGGAATGAGCAGTTCTTC

d_call: -
clone_size: -
v_call: TRBV27
j_call: TRBJ1-1
cdr3_aa: CASSPKWGTEAFF
cdr3_nt: TGTGCCAGCAGCCCCAAATGGGGCACTGAAGCTTTCTTT

d_call: -
clone_size: -
v_call: TRBV28
j_call: TRBJ2-1
cdr3_aa: CASRLPSGNPYNEQFF
cdr3_nt: TGTGCCAGCAGGCTACCATCAGGGAACCCCTACAATGAGCAGTTCTTC

d_call: -
clone_size: -
v_call: TRBV12-3/TRBV12-4
j_call: TRBJ1-1
cdr3_aa: CASANTEAFF
cdr3_nt: TGTGCCAGCGCAAACACTGAAGCTTTCTTT

d_call: -
clone_size: -
v_call: TRBV6-6
j_call: TRBJ2-7
cdr3_aa: CASSPTDREQYF
cdr3_nt: TGTGCCAGCAGTCCAACAGACAGGGAGCAGTACTTC

d_call: -
clone_size: -
v_call: TRBV12-5
j_call: TRBJ1-1
cdr3_aa: CASGFSGGANTEAFF
cdr3_nt: TGTGCTAGTGGTTTCTCGGGGGGCGCGAACACTGAAGCTTTCTTT

d_call: -
clone_size: -
v_call: TRBV4-2
j_call: TRBJ2-1
cdr3_aa: CASSRGWDDNEQFF
cdr3_nt: TGTGCCAGCAGCCGAGGCTGGGATGACAATGAGCAGTTCTTC

d_call: -
clone_size: -
v_call: TRBV24-1
j_call: TRBJ2-3
cdr3_aa: CATSDTPALDTQYF
cdr3_nt: TGTGCCACCAGTGATACCCCGGCCTTGGATACGCAGTATTTT

d_call: -
clone_size: -
v_call: TRBV28
j_call: TRBJ2-7
cdr3_aa: CASSFGELQYF
cdr3_nt: TGTGCCAGCAGTTTCGGGGAACTTCAGTACTTC

d_call: -
clone_size: -
v_call: TRBV3-1/TRBV3-2
j_call: TRBJ1-5
cdr3_aa: CASSQEGGQSNQPQHF
cdr3_nt: TGTGCCAGCAGCCAAGAAGGCGGGCAGAGCAATCAGCCCCAGCATTTT

d_call: -
clone_size: -
v_call: TRBV28
j_call: TRBJ1-5
cdr3_aa: CASSFDRGQPQHF
cdr3_nt: TGTGCCAGCAGTTTTGACCGAGGACAGCCCCAGCATTTT

d_call: -
clone_size: -
v_call: TRBV5-1
j_call: TRBJ2-2
cdr3_aa: CASSLFRLTGELFF
cdr3_nt: TGCGCCAGCAGCTTGTTCCGACTCACCGGGGAGCTGTTTTTT

d_call: -
clone_size: once
v_call: TRBV6-4
j_call: TRBJ2-7
cdr3_aa: CASSQDSAGYEQYF
cdr3_nt: TGTGCCAGCAGTCAGGACTCAGCCGGCTACGAGCAGTACTTC